These 28 T cell receptor beta chains originate from one sample sequenced in a study of identical twins. TCRdb re-called the 5' RACE reads through MiXCR, storing one row per CDR3 protein. This table holds roughly 770,000 distinct CDR3 sequences, about 20% found once. Another study also made use of these data, one on T cells expressing NK-cell markers.

Specimen: PBMCs. These receptors were collected from a woman aged 18-35 years in good health.

This clonotype was recorded a few times. The chain combines TRBV5-8 with TRBJ1-6, with D possibly matching TRBD1 (5 bases). This CDR3 is 16 amino acids long. CDR1 SGHTS and CDR2 YDEGEE come from the germline V gene. With 0 bases removed from V and 1 base from J, the gap between germline ends came to 8 bases. The CDR3 sequence: CASSLEGLSYNSPLHF. The CDR3 DNA reads as TGTGCCAGCAGCTTGGAGGGACTATCCTATAATTCACCCCTCCACTTT.

Many counts were recorded for this clonotype. V and J are TRBV7-2 and TRBJ2-7; 10 positions agree with TRBD2. The J segment lost 3 bases and the V segment lost 5 bases, leaving 4 bases of the junction unmatched. This CDR3 region has 14 residues. Germline V lookup: CDR1 SGHTA, CDR2 FQGNSA. The CDR3 region is CASSLGLAVYEQYF. The CDR3 DNA sequence: TGTGCCAGCAGCCTTGGACTAGCGGTCTACGAGCAGTACTTC.

This sequence joins TRBV7-2 and TRBJ2-4, with D perhaps TRBD1 (6 bases). Trimming cost V 5 bases and J 4 bases, with 9 bases left between them. This CDR3 region has 13 residues. The germline CDR1 and CDR2 sequences are SGHTA and FQGNSA. In DNA, the CDR3 is TGTGCCAGCAGCCCAGGGGAGAAAAACATTCAGTACTTC. This translates into CASSPGEKNIQYF.

This chain links TRBV7-9 with TRBJ2-7, with 9 bases that match TRBD2. CDR3 size: 17 residues. CDR1 and CDR2 from the germline V gene are SEHNR and FQNEAQ (reference sequence). Trimming removed 5 bases from V and 1 base from J; junction bases left unmatched: 12. As DNA, the CDR3 is TGTGCCAGCAGCCCAGGGGGGGGACTAGCTCAATCCTACGAGCAGTACTTC. Translated: CASSPGGGLAQSYEQYF.

This clonotype showed up just a few times. CDR3 in amino acids: CASARPGGIDNEQFF. The DNA of the CDR3 is TGTGCTAGTGCCCGCCCGGGGGGTATCGACAATGAGCAGTTCTTC. The chain links TRBV12-5 to TRBJ2-1; 7 positions agree with TRBD2. CDR1 and CDR2 from the germline V gene are LGHNT and FRNRAP. Losses at the gene ends were 7 bases for V and 5 bases for J; bases not matched to a gene: 11. The CDR3 length is 15 residues.

This chain uses TRBV6-2 or TRBV6-3 with TRBJ1-5; possibly TRBD1 for D (6 bases). The CDR3 sequence is 16 residues long. Germline V gene sequence: CDR1 MNHEY, CDR2 SVGEGT. Between the trimmed V and J ends, which lost 1 base and 11 bases, there was a span of 21 bases. CDR3 bases: TGTGCCAGCAGTTACTTTGGAGGGACACGGAAATCTGCCCAGCATTTT. Residues: CASSYFGGTRKSAQHF.

The chain has TRBV9 and TRBJ1-1; no clear D. The V gene's germline CDR1 is SGDLS and CDR2 YYNGEE. Between the trimmed V and J ends, which lost 2 bases and 3 bases, there was a span of 17 bases. This CDR3 has 16 residues. The CDR3 sequence: CASSVGRSSGDTEAFF. CDR3 sequence (DNA): TGTGCCAGCAGCGTTGGGAGATCCTCTGGGGACACTGAAGCTTTCTTT. Combining the CDR3 with reference TRBV9 and TRBJ1-1 gives the whole variable domain DSGVTQTPKHLITATGQRVTLRCSPRSGDLSVYWYQQSLDQGLQFLIQYYNGEERAKGNILERFSAQQFPDLHSELNLSSLELGDSALYFCASSVGRSSGDTEAFFGQGTRLTVV.

The chain employs TRBV12-3 or TRBV12-4 and TRBJ1-3; no firm D call. Trimming stripped 3 bases from V and 0 bases from J, with 12 bases between. The CDR3 is made up of 16 amino acids. The CDR3 sequence: CASSFRRVSSGNTIYF. DNA for the CDR3: TGTGCCAGCAGTTTTCGCCGGGTGAGCTCTGGAAACACCATATATTTT.

This clonotype occurred once. The chain is built from TRBV7-2 and TRBJ2-7, with TRBD2 as a possible D gene (6 bases). V lost 2 bases, J lost 3 bases, and 11 bases lay in between. The CDR3 runs 14 residues. Germline CDR1 reads SGHTA; CDR2 reads FQGNSA. Here the CDR3 DNA reads TGTGCCAGCAGCTTATCCCGGGACTTCTACGAGCAGTACTTC. Translation: CASSLSRDFYEQYF.

The rearrangement joins TRBV20-1 to TRBJ1-6; D is ambiguous. This CDR3 is 13 amino acids long. The ends were cut back, 0 bases at V and 9 bases at J, with 9 bases in the middle. Germline V gene sequence: CDR1 DFQATT, CDR2 SNEGSKA (reference sequence). The CDR3 DNA reads TGCAGTGCTAGAGATTATCGGGGTTCACCCCTCCACTTT. Translated: CSARDYRGSPLHF.

The chain is built from TRBV4-2 and TRBJ1-4, with a possible D match to TRBD1 (6 bases). The CDR3 is made up of 20 amino acids. Germline V lookup: CDR1 LGHNA, CDR2 YNFKEQ. Trimming left V 0 bases short and J 3 bases short, with 23 bases between. DNA for the CDR3: TGTGCCAGCAGCCAAGAGCCCCTAAACAGGGAGTTGAAGGCTAATGAAAAACTGTTTTTT. Amino acid sequence: CASSQEPLNRELKANEKLFF.

This clonotype was detected a few times. The chain carries TRBV12-3 or TRBV12-4 and TRBJ2-7, with 7 bases that match TRBD1. The CDR3 is 12 residues long. V was pared by 5 bases and J by 5 bases, with 3 bases of the junction left unmatched. This CDR3 reads CASSTDRDEQYF. The CDR3 DNA is TGTGCCAGCAGTACTGACAGGGACGAGCAGTACTTC.

This chain links TRBV6-1 with TRBJ1-2; no clear D gene. This CDR3 is 13 amino acids long. The V gene lost 6 bases and the J gene lost 11 bases, with 19 bases spanning the gap. Germline assignment: CDR1 MNHNS and CDR2 SASEGT. The CDR3 spells CASSRPAEFGYTF. The CDR3 nucleotides read TGTGCCAGCAGCCGCCCCGCCGAATTTGGGTACACCTTC.

The V call is TRBV20-1, the J call TRBJ1-2, with D maybe TRBD1 (6 bases). CDR1 and CDR2 (germline): DFQATT, SNEGSKA (reference sequence). This CDR3 contains 14 residues. V lost 2 bases, J lost 8 bases, and 18 bases lay in between. The DNA for the CDR3 is TGCAGTGCTAGACCTACAGGGTGGCAGAAGGGCTACACCTTC. The encoded protein is CSARPTGWQKGYTF.

A few counts support this clonotype. The chain has TRBV10-3 and TRBJ2-7; D is ambiguous. CDR3 length: 12 amino acids. Germline V gene sequence: CDR1 ENHRY, CDR2 SYGVKD. V shed 6 bases and J shed 3 bases, with 9 bases lying between them. The CDR3 sequence is CAISPSFYEQYF. The CDR3 DNA reads TGTGCCATCAGCCCCAGCTTCTACGAGCAGTACTTC.

J is TRBJ1-6 and V is TRBV7-9, with a tentative D call TRBD1 (6 bases). Trimming took 4 bases from V and 5 from J, leaving 9 bases between them. Germline assignment: CDR1 SEHNR and CDR2 FQNEAQ (reference sequence). The CDR3 has 14 amino acids. In nucleotides, the CDR3 is TGTGCCAGCAGCTGGGGACAAAATAATTCACCCCTCCACTTT. This gives the protein CASSWGQNNSPLHF.

The gene calls are TRBV5-1 and TRBJ2-2; 8 nucleotides agree with TRBD1. The CDR3 totals 16 residues. V lost 5 bases, J lost 6 bases, and 12 bases stayed unmatched. The germline V gene has CDR1 SGHRS and CDR2 YFSETQ. CDR3 DNA sequence: TGCGCCAGCAGTAGCTCGAGGACAGGGACCGCCGGGGAGCTGTTTTTT. It translates to CASSSSRTGTAGELFF.

The chain is built from TRBV5-6 and TRBJ2-3, with D perhaps being TRBD1 or TRBD2 (5 bases each). Trimming took off 4 bases at V and 2 bases at J, with 17 bases between the two ends. From germline, CDR1 is SGHDT and CDR2 YYEEEE. CDR3 length: 16 amino acids. The CDR3, as DNA: TGTGCCAGCAGCCGCTCCGGGGACGGCCACACAGATACGCAGTATTTT. This gives the protein CASSRSGDGHTDTQYF.

A few counts support this clonotype. CDR3 in DNA: TGCGCCAGCAGCTTGGCCAACAGTCAGAACACTGAAGCTTTCTTT. This encodes CASSLANSQNTEAFF. V and J are TRBV5-1 and TRBJ1-1; unclear D gene. V shed 0 bases and J shed 1 base, with 10 bases lying between them. The CDR3 has 15 amino acids. In germline, CDR1 is SGHRS, CDR2 YFSETQ.

The V gene is TRBV27, the J gene TRBJ2-1; D remains ambiguous. The CDR3 runs to 13 residues. Germline lookup yields CDR1 MNHEY and CDR2 SMNVEV (reference sequence). V lost 1 base and J 7 bases, leaving 8 bases between the germline ends. The CDR3 spells CASSLLEQNEQFF. Here the CDR3 DNA reads TGTGCCAGCAGTTTATTGGAACAGAATGAGCAGTTCTTC.

This clonotype came up a few times. The chain has TRBV7-2 and TRBJ1-5, with 9 bases matching TRBD1. The V gene end was trimmed by 1 base and the J gene end by 1 base; junction bases not matched to a gene: 5. The CDR3 is 17 residues long. Germline V gene lookup returns CDR1 SGHTA and CDR2 FQGNSA. The CDR3 DNA follows: TGTGCCAGCAGCTTAGGTACGGACAGGGGAAGCAATCAGCCCCAGCATTTT. Its translation: CASSLGTDRGSNQPQHF.

This clonotype showed up just a few times. This chain connects TRBV12-3 or TRBV12-4 to TRBJ2-1, with 8 bases identical to TRBD2. V was pared by 2 bases and J by 4 bases, with 4 bases of the junction left unmatched. This CDR3 is built from 15 residues. The CDR3, as DNA: TGTGCCAGCAGTTTACAAGGACTAGCTTACAATGAGCAGTTCTTC. Amino acids: CASSLQGLAYNEQFF.

V and J are TRBV7-6 and TRBJ2-5; 9 bases match TRBD1. The CDR3 extends over 14 amino acids. Germline assignment: CDR1 SGHVS and CDR2 FNYEAQ. Unmatched junction bases numbered 5, after V lost 5 bases and J lost 4 bases. The DNA for the CDR3 is TGTGCCAGCAGCATGGGACAGGGATCAGAGACCCAGTACTTC. Amino acids: CASSMGQGSETQYF.

This clonotype was found a few times. The chain recombines TRBV6-1 with TRBJ2-5; D perhaps matches TRBD2 (6 bases). This CDR3 is 14 amino acids long. V was cut by 3 bases and J by 2 bases, with 10 bases left in between. Germline V gene sequence: CDR1 MNHNS, CDR2 SASEGT. In DNA form, the CDR3 reads TGTGCCAGCAGTGACCTCGGGGGTCAAGAGACCCAGTACTTC. This sequence encodes CASSDLGGQETQYF.

The chain joins TRBV5-1 to TRBJ1-2; the D gene is possibly TRBD1 (5 bases). The ends were cut back, 3 bases at V and 6 bases at J, with 15 bases in the middle. The germline gives CDR1 SGHRS, CDR2 YFSETQ. The CDR3 is 14 residues long. The CDR3 coding sequence is TGCGCCAGCAGCTCCGAACAGGATTCCCATGGCTACACCTTC. Its protein product is CASSSEQDSHGYTF.

The chain is built from TRBV20-1 and TRBJ1-5; the D is unclear. This CDR3 spans 14 amino acids. CDR1 and CDR2 from the germline V gene are DFQATT and SNEGSKA (reference sequence). V lost 6 bases, J lost 9 bases, and 21 bases lay in between. This CDR3 is CSALGPSGLAPQHF. CDR3 coding DNA: TGCAGTGCCCTCGGGCCCTCGGGCTTGGCGCCCCAGCATTTT.

The chain couples TRBV15 to TRBJ2-1; no reliable D call. Looked up from germline, CDR1 is LNHNV and CDR2 is YYDKDF (reference sequence). V was shortened by 3 bases and J by 15 bases, with 15 bases between the two germline ends. The CDR3 is 12 residues long. The CDR3 spells CATSSGVPPRFF. The CDR3 DNA is TGTGCCACCAGCAGTGGGGTCCCCCCGCGGTTCTTC. Complete variable domain (other parts from reference TRBV15 and TRBJ2-1): DAMVIQNPRYQVTQFGKPVTLSCSQTLNHNVMYWYQQKSSQAPKLLFHYYDKDFNNEADTPDNFQSRRPNTSFCFLDIRSPGLGDTAMYLCATSSGVPPRFFGPGTRLTVL.

The chain carries TRBV20-1 and TRBJ1-2, with TRBD1 identical over 7 bases. After removal of 4 bases from V and 1 base from J, the junction contained 6 bases not matched to a gene. From germline, CDR1 is DFQATT and CDR2 SNEGSKA (reference sequence). This CDR3 contains 14 residues. CDR3 coding DNA: TGCAGTGCTACCCGAGGGGGCGTTAACTATGGCTACACCTTC. Encoded protein: CSATRGGVNYGYTF.